This T cell receptor (beta chain) was recovered during a study of OX40 agonist ivuxolimab in advanced cancers. Overall study: Ivuxolimab is an agonistic anti-OX40 (CD134) antibody, and patients were treated with it. Partial responses were recorded for three patients, including one with hepatocellular carcinoma and two with cutaneous melanoma.

This CDR3 contains 14 residues. Trimming pared 7 bases from V and 7 bases from J, leaving 17 bases between. CDR1 MNHEY and CDR2 SVGAGI come from the germline V gene. Produced via immunoSEQ multiplex PCR; TCRdb's table is partial and in-frame only. Here the sample spans fewer than 80,000 clones, approximately 82% being singletons. Sequenced here: CD4+ or CD8+ T cells sorted from blood, sampled in a trial of the OX40 agonist ivuxolimab. The chain employs TRBV6-5 and TRBJ2-1; a possible D gene is TRBD1 (6 bases). The clonotype comes from an adult with an advanced solid tumor such as melanoma, head and neck, liver or kidney cancer. CDR3 bases: TGTGCCAGCAATCCCGGGACAACAAGGAATGAGCAGTTCTTC. This codes for CASNPGTTRNEQFF.